The sequence of this T cell receptor (beta chain) was determined in a study of T cell responses to AZD1222 COVID-19 vaccine. Data came from immunoSEQ multiplex PCR; TCRdb stores just in-frame clones and leaves some out. The sample carries fewer than 150,000 clones, roughly nine tenths recorded once. The CDR3 contains 11 residues. Germline lookup yields CDR1 SQVTM and CDR2 ANQGSEA. V shed 1 base and J shed 8 bases, with 6 bases lying between them. The clonotype originates from an adult who received the AZD1222 COVID-19 vaccine. The sequenced sample was peripheral blood, obtained 28 days after the second AZD1222 dose. The V call is TRBV29-1, the J call TRBJ2-1, with unresolved D. Here the CDR3 DNA reads TGCAGCGTTGAAGTGACCGATGAGCAGTTCTTC. It yields the protein CSVEVTDEQFF.